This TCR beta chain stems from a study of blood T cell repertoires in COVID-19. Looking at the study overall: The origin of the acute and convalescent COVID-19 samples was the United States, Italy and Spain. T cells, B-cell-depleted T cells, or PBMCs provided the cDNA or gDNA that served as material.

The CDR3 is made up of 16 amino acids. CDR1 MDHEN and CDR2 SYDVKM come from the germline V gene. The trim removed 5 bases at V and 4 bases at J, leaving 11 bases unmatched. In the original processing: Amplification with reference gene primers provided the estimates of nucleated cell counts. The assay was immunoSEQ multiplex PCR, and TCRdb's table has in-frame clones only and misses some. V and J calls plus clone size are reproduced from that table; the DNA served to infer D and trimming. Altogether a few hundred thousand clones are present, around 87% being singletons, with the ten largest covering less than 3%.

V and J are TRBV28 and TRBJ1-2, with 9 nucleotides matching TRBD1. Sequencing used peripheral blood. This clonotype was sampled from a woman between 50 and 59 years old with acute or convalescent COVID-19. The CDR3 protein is CASSPPPGQGIYGYTF. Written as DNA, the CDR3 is TGTGCCAGCAGTCCGCCACCGGGACAGGGCATCTATGGCTACACCTTC.